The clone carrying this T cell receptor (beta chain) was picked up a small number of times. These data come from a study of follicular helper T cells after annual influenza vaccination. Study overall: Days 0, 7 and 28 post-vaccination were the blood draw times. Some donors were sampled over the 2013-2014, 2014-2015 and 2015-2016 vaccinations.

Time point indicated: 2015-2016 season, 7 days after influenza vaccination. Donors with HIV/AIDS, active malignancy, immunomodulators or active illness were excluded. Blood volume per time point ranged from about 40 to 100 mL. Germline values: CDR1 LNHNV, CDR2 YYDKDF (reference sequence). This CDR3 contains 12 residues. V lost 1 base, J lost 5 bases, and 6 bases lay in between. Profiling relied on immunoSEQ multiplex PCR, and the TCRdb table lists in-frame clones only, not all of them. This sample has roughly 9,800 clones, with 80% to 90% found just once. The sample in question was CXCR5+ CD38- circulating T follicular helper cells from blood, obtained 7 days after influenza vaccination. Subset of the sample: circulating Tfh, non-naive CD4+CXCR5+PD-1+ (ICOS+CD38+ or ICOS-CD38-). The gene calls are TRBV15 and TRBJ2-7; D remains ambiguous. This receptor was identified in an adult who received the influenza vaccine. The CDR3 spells CATSRVWDEQYF. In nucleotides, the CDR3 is TGTGCCACCAGCAGAGTGTGGGACGAGCAGTACTTC.